This T cell receptor (beta chain) was sequenced during a study of blood T cell repertoires in COVID-19. Study at large: Spain, Italy and the United States supplied samples that represented acute and convalescent COVID-19.

Per the study methods: Quantification of nucleated cells was approximated via reference gene primer amplification. TCRdb's table, derived via immunoSEQ multiplex PCR, lists solely in-frame clones and lacks some. V and J calls and clone size come straight from that table; D and trimming were deduced from the DNA. The table records approximately 160,000 clones, roughly four fifths of them present only once. CDR1 KGHSH and CDR2 LQKENI come from the germline V gene. The V gene end was trimmed by 0 bases and the J gene end by 5 bases; junction bases not matched to a gene: 6. This CDR3 comprises 16 residues.

The clonotype originates from a man between 60 and 75 years old with active or convalescent COVID-19. The chain carries TRBV18 and TRBJ1-4; 7 nucleotides align to TRBD1. Sequencing was performed on peripheral blood. CDR3 nucleotide sequence: TGTGCCAGCTCACCACCCTCGCTGACAGGGAATGAAAAACTGTTTTTT. Translated: CASSPPSLTGNEKLFF.